A single T cell receptor beta chain is shown here with its context. Its antigen is as yet unknown. Purity of each sorted population was above 98%. The data derive from a study of beta chain features in type 1 diabetes. Investigators reverse transcribed all isolated RNA, so they sequenced expressed TCRB transcripts. Profiling relied on immunoSEQ multiplex PCR, and the TCRdb table lists in-frame clones only, not all of them. The sample shows about 280,000 clones, approximately 15% of them seen only once. The germline V gene encodes CDR1 SGHRS and CDR2 YFSETQ. The CDR3 consists of 13 residues. V gave up 4 bases and J gave up 3 bases, with 11 bases separating them. Points from the study as a whole: Type 1 diabetes patients had TCRB CDR3s that were shorter (moderately but significantly so) in all four CD4+ subsets. Unsettled here was the matter of whether HLA type influences TCRB rearrangement. Patients' naive, central memory and regulatory TCRB repertoires appeared more alike than those of healthy donors.

This rearrangement joins TRBV5-1 to TRBJ2-7, with D perhaps TRBD1 (5 bases). This receptor was identified in a young man with type 1 diabetes. The sample was naive CD4+ T cells from blood. Written as DNA, the CDR3 is TGCGCCAGCAGCCCAGGGCCCAACTACGAGCAGTACTTC. This encodes CASSPGPNYEQYF.